The rows below give T cell receptor beta chains drawn from one sample of a study of a mutant IDH1 vaccine in newly diagnosed glioma. Antigens of these TCRs are unknown. Repertoires were generated with immunoSEQ multiplex PCR, while TCRdb's copy carries only in-frame clones and drops some. The table records about 66,000 clones, about 81% of them present only once. The input for sequencing was PBMCs, taken from a glioma patient whose treatment included an IDH1 peptide vaccine. All receptors derive from a woman in her forties or fifties with glioma. CDR3s include the opening cysteine and the closing phenylalanine or tryptophan. Each record gives: clone size, V gene, D gene, J gene, CDR3 DNA, CDR3 protein. The D gene is left open where the match is weak. Some rows have no size entry. The others give once, few or many, or a class for an expanded clone.

clone_size: medium-sized; v_call: TRBV7-9; d_call: -; j_call: TRBJ2-7; cdr3_nt: TGTGCCAGCAGCTTAGGCAGGGTTCCCTACGAGCAGTACTTC; cdr3_aa: CASSLGRVPYEQYF
clone_size: -; v_call: TRBV9; d_call: -; j_call: TRBJ2-1; cdr3_nt: TGTGCCAGCAGCGTAGGACCAGTCTACAATGAGCAGTTCTTC; cdr3_aa: CASSVGPVYNEQFF
clone_size: -; v_call: TRBV7-9; d_call: -; j_call: TRBJ1-1; cdr3_nt: TGTGCCAGCAGTCTCGGACAGCTGAACACTGAAGCTTTCTTT; cdr3_aa: CASSLGQLNTEAFF
clone_size: -; v_call: TRBV19; d_call: TRBD2; j_call: TRBJ2-3; cdr3_nt: TGTGCCAGTAGTCTGACTAGCGGGCGCACAGATACGCAGTATTTT; cdr3_aa: CASSLTSGRTDTQYF
clone_size: -; v_call: TRBV14; d_call: -; j_call: TRBJ2-7; cdr3_nt: TGTGCCAGCAGCGCACGGACAGCCCTATCCTACGAGCAGTACTTC; cdr3_aa: CASSARTALSYEQYF
clone_size: -; v_call: TRBV4-2; d_call: -; j_call: TRBJ1-2; cdr3_nt: TGTGCCAGCAGCCAAGTGTGGGAAGGGCACACCTTC; cdr3_aa: CASSQVWEGHTF
clone_size: -; v_call: TRBV4-2; d_call: TRBD1; j_call: TRBJ2-6; cdr3_nt: TGTGCCAGCAGCCCCTCGACAGGGGCTGGGGCCAACGTCCTGACTTTC; cdr3_aa: CASSPSTGAGANVLTF
clone_size: medium-sized; v_call: TRBV6-1; d_call: TRBD1; j_call: TRBJ2-3; cdr3_nt: TGTGCCAGCAGTGGGACAGGGGGCGCAGATACGCAGTATTTT; cdr3_aa: CASSGTGGADTQYF
clone_size: -; v_call: TRBV18; d_call: -; j_call: TRBJ2-7; cdr3_nt: TGTGCCAGCTCACCAAGCAGTTCGGGCGAGCAGTACTTC; cdr3_aa: CASSPSSSGEQYF
clone_size: few; v_call: TRBV29-1; d_call: TRBD1; j_call: TRBJ1-2; cdr3_nt: TGCAGCGGGGGGACAGTTGGGGACTATGGCTACACCTTC; cdr3_aa: CSGGTVGDYGYTF
clone_size: -; v_call: TRBV6-6; d_call: TRBD1; j_call: TRBJ1-5; cdr3_nt: TGTGCCAGCAGCAAACCAGGGGGCCGGAGCAATCAGCCCCAGCATTTT; cdr3_aa: CASSKPGGRSNQPQHF
clone_size: -; v_call: TRBV19; d_call: -; j_call: TRBJ1-1; cdr3_nt: TGTGCCAGTAGTATCGGTGGGGGGAACACTGAAGCTTTCTTT; cdr3_aa: CASSIGGGNTEAFF
clone_size: -; v_call: TRBV7-6; d_call: -; j_call: TRBJ1-3; cdr3_nt: TGTGCCAGCGGCATCGCTGGGATCTCTGGAAACACCATATATTTT; cdr3_aa: CASGIAGISGNTIYF
clone_size: -; v_call: TRBV7-9; d_call: TRBD1; j_call: TRBJ1-1; cdr3_nt: TGTGCCAGCAGCCCGGGGGACAGGGGTTCGGCTTTCTTT; cdr3_aa: CASSPGDRGSAFF
clone_size: -; v_call: TRBV21-1; d_call: -; j_call: TRBJ2-2; cdr3_nt: TGTGCCAGCAGCAACAGTCCGCGGGGACGGGAGCTGTTTTTT; cdr3_aa: CASSNSPRGRELFF
clone_size: -; v_call: TRBV19; d_call: -; j_call: TRBJ2-3; cdr3_nt: TGTGCCAGTAGTCCGAGGGGAAGGATGACAGATACGCAGTATTTT; cdr3_aa: CASSPRGRMTDTQYF
clone_size: -; v_call: TRBV19; d_call: -; j_call: TRBJ2-1; cdr3_nt: TGTGCCAGTAGTCTCCGCCTGGGGGCCAATGAGCAGTTCTTC; cdr3_aa: CASSLRLGANEQFF
clone_size: -; v_call: TRBV30; d_call: TRBD1; j_call: TRBJ1-2; cdr3_nt: TGTGCCTGGAGTGACAGGGGGCGGGAAGGCTACACCTTC; cdr3_aa: CAWSDRGREGYTF
clone_size: -; v_call: TRBV6-1; d_call: -; j_call: TRBJ1-4; cdr3_nt: TGTGCCAGCAGGCCACAGGCGTTTAATGAAAAACTGTTTTTT; cdr3_aa: CASRPQAFNEKLFF
clone_size: once; v_call: TRBV7-2; d_call: -; j_call: TRBJ1-6; cdr3_nt: TGTGCCAGCAGCCCCGACGGCGGGTCACCCCTCCACTTT; cdr3_aa: CASSPDGGSPLHF